A selection of T cell receptor beta chains follows, all from one sample in a study of T-cell memory formation after mild COVID-19. TCRdb passed the 5' RACE reads through MiXCR, listing each CDR3 protein once. This table has approximately 410,000 distinct CDR3 sequences, 20% to 25% appearing once. The sample was PBMCs or a T cell subset sorted from them (not recorded which). The receptors here all came from an adult woman who had mild COVID-19 (a few samples of this study predate the infection). Cell type and time point are not known. The CDR3 runs from the conserved cysteine through the conserved F or W. The D gene is left open where the match is weak. Expanded clones get a size class; other rows say once, few or many, or leave the size out.

V	size	J	D	CDR3	DNA
TRBV29-1	-	TRBJ1-1	-	CSVAGTGTEAFF	TGCAGCGTTGCCGGTACGGGGACTGAAGCTTTCTTT
TRBV30	-	TRBJ1-4	TRBD1	CAWSAGQGKGKLFF	TGTGCCTGGAGTGCCGGACAGGGGAAGGGAAAACTGTTTTTT
TRBV29-1	-	TRBJ2-3	TRBD2	CSVELGLAGSTQYF	TGCAGCGTTGAATTAGGGCTAGCGGGGTCTACGCAGTATTTT
TRBV30	-	TRBJ2-1	TRBD2	CAWAAGVGYNEQFF	TGTGCCTGGGCAGCGGGAGTTGGCTACAATGAGCAGTTCTTC
TRBV7-8	-	TRBJ2-5	TRBD2	CASSEGLAEETQYF	TGTGCCAGCAGCGAAGGACTAGCTGAGGAGACCCAGTACTTC
TRBV5-1	-	TRBJ1-2	-	CASSTGQPNYGYTF	TGCGCCAGCAGCACCGGACAGCCTAACTATGGCTACACCTTC
TRBV2	-	TRBJ2-7	TRBD2	CASSRGSSGYEQYF	TGTGCCAGCAGCCGTGGGTCTAGCGGCTACGAGCAGTACTTC
TRBV7-9	few	TRBJ2-1	-	CASSSHGNEQFF	TGTGCCAGCAGCTCACACGGCAATGAGCAGTTCTTC
TRBV25-1	-	TRBJ2-5	-	CASSLPGLDQYF	TGTGCCAGCAGCTTGCCGGGACTTGACCAGTACTTC
TRBV15	-	TRBJ2-2	TRBD1	CATSSYRGRDTGELFF	TGTGCCACCAGCAGTTACAGGGGGCGAGATACCGGGGAGCTGTTTTTT
TRBV14	-	TRBJ1-1	-	CASSQDWAVNTEAFF	TGTGCCAGCAGCCAAGATTGGGCAGTGAACACTGAAGCTTTCTTT
TRBV30	-	TRBJ1-5	-	CAWSEGTNQPQHF	TGTGCCTGGAGTGAAGGGACCAATCAGCCCCAGCATTTT
TRBV7-8	-	TRBJ2-3	-	CASSSQLPGAADTQYF	TGTGCCAGCAGCTCCCAGTTACCGGGGGCAGCAGATACGCAGTATTTT
TRBV30	few	TRBJ1-1	TRBD1	CATDRVNTEAFF	TGTGCCACTGACAGGGTGAACACTGAAGCTTTCTTT
TRBV29-1	-	TRBJ2-7	-	CSVERPGRPYEQYF	TGCAGCGTCGAGCGGCCGGGACGCCCCTACGAGCAGTACTTC
TRBV12-3/TRBV12-4	-	TRBJ2-1	-	CASSPPLRENEQFF	TGTGCCAGCAGCCCTCCTTTGCGGGAAAATGAGCAGTTCTTC
TRBV2	few	TRBJ2-5	-	CASNRGSRAQETQYF	TGTGCCAGCAATCGGGGAAGTAGGGCCCAAGAGACCCAGTACTTC
TRBV4-3	few	TRBJ2-3	TRBD2	CASSQSLPGLGSTDTQYF	TGCGCCAGCAGCCAGTCCCTCCCGGGACTAGGGAGCACAGATACGCAGTATTTT
TRBV5-1	-	TRBJ2-4	-	CASSLVSGGAKNIQYF	TGCGCCAGCAGCTTGGTCTCAGGGGGGGCCAAAAACATTCAGTACTTC
TRBV4-1	few	TRBJ2-1	TRBD1	CASREPGTEFNEQFF	TGCGCCAGCAGGGAACCCGGGACAGAGTTCAATGAGCAGTTCTTC
TRBV7-6	few	TRBJ2-7	TRBD1	CASSTGQGMKGTYEQYF	TGTGCCAGCAGCACGGGACAGGGGATGAAGGGAACCTACGAGCAGTACTTC
TRBV5-6	few	TRBJ1-2	-	CASSFDDFYGYTF	TGTGCCAGCAGCTTTGATGACTTCTATGGCTACACCTTC
TRBV4-1	-	TRBJ2-2	-	CASSQLGLPNTGELFF	TGCGCCAGCAGCCAATTGGGACTCCCGAACACCGGGGAGCTGTTTTTT
TRBV27	few	TRBJ2-7	-	CASSLGTRAYEQYF	TGTGCCAGCAGTTTAGGGACACGAGCCTACGAGCAGTACTTC
TRBV12-3/TRBV12-4	few	TRBJ1-1	TRBD1	CASSHDRGMNTEAFF	TGTGCCAGCAGTCACGACAGGGGAATGAACACTGAAGCTTTCTTT
TRBV29-1	many	TRBJ2-2	TRBD2	CSAKLAGGNTGELFF	TGCAGCGCCAAACTAGCGGGAGGGAACACCGGGGAGCTGTTTTTT
TRBV11-2	-	TRBJ1-1	-	CAAREGVNTEAFF	TGTGCCGCGCGGGAGGGAGTGAACACTGAAGCTTTCTTT
TRBV28	-	TRBJ2-7	TRBD2	CASSPGLAGALYEQYF	TGTGCCAGCAGCCCGGGACTAGCGGGAGCCCTCTACGAGCAGTACTTC
TRBV29-1	-	TRBJ1-2	TRBD1	CSVVDREAYGYTF	TGCAGCGTTGTGGACAGGGAGGCCTATGGCTACACCTTC
TRBV12-3/TRBV12-4	few	TRBJ1-5	-	CASSFGGYQPQHF	TGTGCCAGCAGTTTTGGGGGTTATCAGCCCCAGCATTTT
TRBV24-1	-	TRBJ2-5	-	CATAGGLLETQYF	TGTGCCACCGCCGGGGGGCTGTTGGAGACCCAGTACTTC
TRBV4-3	-	TRBJ1-1	-	CASSREQLNTEAFF	TGCGCCAGCAGCCGAGAACAGCTGAACACTGAAGCTTTCTTT
TRBV7-9	medium-sized	TRBJ2-1	TRBD2	CASSSMGGGPVSYNEQFF	TGTGCCAGCAGCTCCATGGGGGGAGGGCCGGTTTCCTACAATGAGCAGTTCTTC
TRBV20-1	-	TRBJ1-2	-	CSAREGISYTF	TGCAGTGCTAGAGAGGGGATTAGCTACACCTTC
TRBV7-9	-	TRBJ1-6	TRBD1	CASSLSGTENSPLHF	TGTGCCAGCAGCCTGTCCGGGACAGAAAATTCACCCCTCCACTTT
TRBV7-2	few	TRBJ2-7	TRBD1	CASSLVGQGATYEQYF	TGTGCCAGCAGCTTAGTCGGACAGGGGGCGACCTACGAGCAGTACTTC
TRBV5-8	few	TRBJ2-7	-	CASSSRVQHHEQYF	TGTGCCAGCAGCAGCAGGGTCCAACACCACGAGCAGTACTTC
TRBV7-3	-	TRBJ2-1	-	CASSLYKGTYNEQFF	TGTGCCAGCAGCTTATATAAAGGGACGTACAATGAGCAGTTCTTC
TRBV29-1	many	TRBJ1-6	TRBD1	CSVSTGTSNSPLHF	TGCAGCGTTTCGACAGGGACCAGTAATTCACCCCTCCACTTT
TRBV29-1	many	TRBJ1-2	TRBD1	CSVGTGIHYGYTF	TGCAGCGTTGGGACAGGGATTCACTATGGCTACACCTTC
TRBV7-8	-	TRBJ2-1	-	CASSLTLMRGNEQFF	TGTGCCAGCAGCTTAACGCTCATGCGGGGCAATGAGCAGTTCTTC
TRBV12-3/TRBV12-4	many	TRBJ2-7	TRBD1	CASRKGTEFPYEQYF	TGTGCCAGCAGGAAAGGGACAGAATTTCCCTACGAGCAGTACTTC
TRBV15	few	TRBJ2-5	-	CATSRDPSRLETQYF	TGTGCCACCAGCAGAGATCCCAGCCGTCTGGAGACCCAGTACTTC
TRBV15	-	TRBJ1-6	-	CATSRTTASLNSPLHF	TGTGCCACCAGCCGCACGACCGCCTCCCTTAATTCACCCCTCCACTTT
TRBV20-1	-	TRBJ2-4	-	CSARDYDIQYF	TGCAGTGCTAGAGATTACGACATTCAGTACTTC
TRBV5-1	few	TRBJ2-5	-	CASSLGHGTQYF	TGCGCCAGCAGCTTGGGCCATGGGACCCAGTACTTC
TRBV12-3/TRBV12-4	few	TRBJ1-5	-	CASSLGHKGSNQPQHF	TGTGCCAGCAGTCTGGGGCATAAGGGGAGCAATCAGCCCCAGCATTTT
TRBV20-1	-	TRBJ2-3	-	CSARRSWYTDTQYF	TGCAGTGCTAGAAGGAGTTGGTACACAGATACGCAGTATTTT
TRBV5-6	-	TRBJ2-7	-	CASSPKTGGDYEQYF	TGTGCCAGCAGCCCTAAAACAGGAGGGGACTACGAGCAGTACTTC
TRBV15	few	TRBJ2-7	TRBD2	CATSSSGVGEQYF	TGTGCCACCAGCTCTAGCGGGGTGGGCGAGCAGTACTTC
TRBV20-1	-	TRBJ1-1	TRBD1	CSAQGAKAGWTEAFF	TGCAGTGCTCAGGGGGCCAAGGCAGGGTGGACTGAAGCTTTCTTT
TRBV29-1	-	TRBJ2-1	-	CSVHDSSYNEQFF	TGCAGCGTCCACGACAGCTCTTACAATGAGCAGTTCTTC
TRBV12-3/TRBV12-4	-	TRBJ2-1	-	CASSLSSPGEQFF	TGTGCCAGCAGTCTCTCCTCCCCGGGGGAGCAGTTCTTC
TRBV21-1	-	TRBJ1-5	-	CASSKARDRHTNDNQPQHF	TGTGCCAGCAGCAAAGCCCGGGACAGGCATACCAACGACAATCAGCCCCAGCATTTT
TRBV19	-	TRBJ2-3	-	CASSTRQELRADTQYF	TGTGCCAGTAGTACCCGACAGGAACTGAGGGCAGATACGCAGTATTTT